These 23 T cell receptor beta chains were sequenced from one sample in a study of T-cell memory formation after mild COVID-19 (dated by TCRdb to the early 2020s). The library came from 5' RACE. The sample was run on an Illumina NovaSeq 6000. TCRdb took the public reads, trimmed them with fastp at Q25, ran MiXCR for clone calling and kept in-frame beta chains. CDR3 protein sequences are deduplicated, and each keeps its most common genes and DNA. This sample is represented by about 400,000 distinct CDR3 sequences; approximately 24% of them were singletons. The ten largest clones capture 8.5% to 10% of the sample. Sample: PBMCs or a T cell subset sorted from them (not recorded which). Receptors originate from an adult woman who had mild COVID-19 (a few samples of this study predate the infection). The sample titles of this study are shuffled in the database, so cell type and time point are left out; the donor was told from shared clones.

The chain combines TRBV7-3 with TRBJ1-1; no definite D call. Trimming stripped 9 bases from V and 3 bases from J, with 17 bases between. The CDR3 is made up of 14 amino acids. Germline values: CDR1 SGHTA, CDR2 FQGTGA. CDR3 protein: CASPTPEWHTEAFF. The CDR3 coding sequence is TGTGCCAGTCCTACTCCCGAGTGGCACACTGAAGCTTTCTTT.

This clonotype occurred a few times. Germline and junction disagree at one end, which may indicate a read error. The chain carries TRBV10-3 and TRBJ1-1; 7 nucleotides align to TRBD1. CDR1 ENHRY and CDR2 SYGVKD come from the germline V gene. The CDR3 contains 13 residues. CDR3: CAIRDREGTEVFF. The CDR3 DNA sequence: TGTGCCATCAGAGACAGGGAAGGCACTGAAGTTTTCTTT.

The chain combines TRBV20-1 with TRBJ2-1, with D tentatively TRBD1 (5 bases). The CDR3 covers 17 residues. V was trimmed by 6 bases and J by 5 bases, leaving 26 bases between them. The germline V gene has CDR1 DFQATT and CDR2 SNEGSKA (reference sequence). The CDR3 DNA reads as TGCAGTGCCGTATCCGATGGAGTCTTTATAGGGGACAATGAGCAGTTCTTC. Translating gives CSAVSDGVFIGDNEQFF.

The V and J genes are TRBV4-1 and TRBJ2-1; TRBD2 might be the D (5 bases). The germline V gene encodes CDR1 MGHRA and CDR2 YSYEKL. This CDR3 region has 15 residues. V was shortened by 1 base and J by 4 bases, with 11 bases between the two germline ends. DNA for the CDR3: TGCGCCAGCAGCCAAGGTGGGAGCGATTACAATGAGCAGTTCTTC. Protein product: CASSQGGSDYNEQFF.

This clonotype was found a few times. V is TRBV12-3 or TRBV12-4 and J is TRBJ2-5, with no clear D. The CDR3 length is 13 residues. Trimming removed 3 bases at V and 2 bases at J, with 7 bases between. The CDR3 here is CASSFLSQETQYF. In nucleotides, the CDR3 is TGTGCCAGCAGTTTTCTCTCACAAGAGACCCAGTACTTC.

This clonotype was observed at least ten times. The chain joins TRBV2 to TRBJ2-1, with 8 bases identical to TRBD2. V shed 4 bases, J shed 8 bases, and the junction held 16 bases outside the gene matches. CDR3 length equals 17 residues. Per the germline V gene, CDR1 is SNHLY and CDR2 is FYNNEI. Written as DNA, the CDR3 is TGTGCCAGCAGTGTTAAAGCTGTGGGACTAGTAAGGCATGAGCAGTTCTTC. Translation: CASSVKAVGLVRHEQFF.

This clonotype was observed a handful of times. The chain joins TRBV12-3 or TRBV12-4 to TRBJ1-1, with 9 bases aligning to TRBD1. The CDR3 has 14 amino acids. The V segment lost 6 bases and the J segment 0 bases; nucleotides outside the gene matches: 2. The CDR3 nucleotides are TGTGCCAGCAGACAGGGGGCCGTGAACACTGAAGCTTTCTTT. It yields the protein CASRQGAVNTEAFF.

Here the CDR3 reads CASSPLRGGKNIQYF. Written as DNA, the CDR3 is TGTGCCAGCTCACCCCTCCGGGGCGGCAAAAACATTCAGTACTTC. The chain uses TRBV18 and TRBJ2-4, with D perhaps assigned TRBD1 or TRBD2 (5 bases each). V was shortened by 3 bases and J by 3 bases, with 12 bases between the two germline ends. The CDR3 is made up of 15 amino acids. Germline CDR1 and CDR2: KGHSH and LQKENI. The entire variable domain, with the rest obtained from reference TRBV18 and TRBJ2-4, is as follows: NAGVMQNPRHLVRRRGQEARLRCSPMKGHSHVYWYRQLPEEGLKFMVYLQKENIIDESGMPKERFSAEFPKEGPSILRIQQVVRGDSAAYFCASSPLRGGKNIQYFGAGTRLSVL.

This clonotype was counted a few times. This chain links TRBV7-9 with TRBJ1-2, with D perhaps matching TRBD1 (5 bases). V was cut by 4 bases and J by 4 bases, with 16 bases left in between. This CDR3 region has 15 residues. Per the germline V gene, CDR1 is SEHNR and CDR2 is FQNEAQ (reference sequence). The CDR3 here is CASSSGPGNRYGYTF. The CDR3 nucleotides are TGTGCCAGCAGCTCGGGGCCGGGAAACCGCTATGGCTACACCTTC.

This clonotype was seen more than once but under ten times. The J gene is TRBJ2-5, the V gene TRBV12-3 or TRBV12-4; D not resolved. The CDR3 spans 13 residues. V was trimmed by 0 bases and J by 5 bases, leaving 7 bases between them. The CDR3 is CASSLAGMETQYF. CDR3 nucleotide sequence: TGTGCCAGCAGTTTAGCGGGGATGGAGACCCAGTACTTC.

The CDR3 DNA reads as TGTGCCAGCTCACCATCCGTGGCAAGGACAGAGACCCAGTACTTC. Translation gives CASSPSVARTETQYF. The rearrangement links TRBV18 to TRBJ2-5, with D unclear. Trimming left V 2 bases short and J 4 bases short, with 14 bases between. Germline CDR1 and CDR2: KGHSH and LQKENI. This CDR3 region has 15 residues. Drawing the rest from reference TRBV18 and TRBJ2-5, the complete variable domain is NAGVMQNPRHLVRRRGQEARLRCSPMKGHSHVYWYRQLPEEGLKFMVYLQKENIIDESGMPKERFSAEFPKEGPSILRIQQVVRGDSAAYFCASSPSVARTETQYFGPGTRLLVL.

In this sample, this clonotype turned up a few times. The CDR3 reads CASSPTGGRGTIYF. CDR3 in DNA: TGTGCCAGCAGTCCGACAGGGGGCAGGGGCACCATATATTTT. The V gene is TRBV12-3 or TRBV12-4, the J gene TRBJ1-3; 10 bases match TRBD1. This CDR3 spans 14 amino acids. V gave up 5 bases and J gave up 9 bases; unmatched junction bases: 7.

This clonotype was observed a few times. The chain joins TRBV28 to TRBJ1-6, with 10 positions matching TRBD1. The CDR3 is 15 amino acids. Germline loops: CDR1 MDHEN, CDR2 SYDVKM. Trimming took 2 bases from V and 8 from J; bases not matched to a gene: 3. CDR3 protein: CASSLMGQGYSPLHF. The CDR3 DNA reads TGTGCCAGCAGTTTAATGGGACAGGGGTATTCACCCCTCCACTTT.

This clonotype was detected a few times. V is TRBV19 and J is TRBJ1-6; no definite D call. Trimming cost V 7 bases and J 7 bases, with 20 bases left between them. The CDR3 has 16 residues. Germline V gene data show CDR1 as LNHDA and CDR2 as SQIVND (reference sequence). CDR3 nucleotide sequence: TGTGCCAGTACTCCTGGCCCCCCCGGACCGAATTCACCCCTCCACTTT. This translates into CASTPGPPGPNSPLHF. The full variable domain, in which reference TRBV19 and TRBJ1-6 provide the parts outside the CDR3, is DGGITQSPKYLFRKEGQNVTLSCEQNLNHDAMYWYRQDPGQGLRLIYYSQIVNDFQKGDIAEGYSVSREKKESFPLTVTSAQKNPTAFYLCASTPGPPGPNSPLHFGNGTRLTVT.

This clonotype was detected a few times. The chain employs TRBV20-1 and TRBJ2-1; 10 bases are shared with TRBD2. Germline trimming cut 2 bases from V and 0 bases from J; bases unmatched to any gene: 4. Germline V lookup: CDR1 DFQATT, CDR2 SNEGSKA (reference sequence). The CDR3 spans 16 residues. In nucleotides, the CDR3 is TGCAGTGCTAGATCTTTAGCGGGGGGCTCCTACAATGAGCAGTTCTTC. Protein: CSARSLAGGSYNEQFF.

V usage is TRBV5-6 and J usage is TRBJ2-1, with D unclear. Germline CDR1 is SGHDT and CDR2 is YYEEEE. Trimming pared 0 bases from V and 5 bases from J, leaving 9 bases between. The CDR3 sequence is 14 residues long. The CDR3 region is CASSLGWGNNEQFF. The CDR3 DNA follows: TGTGCCAGCAGCTTGGGATGGGGAAACAATGAGCAGTTCTTC.

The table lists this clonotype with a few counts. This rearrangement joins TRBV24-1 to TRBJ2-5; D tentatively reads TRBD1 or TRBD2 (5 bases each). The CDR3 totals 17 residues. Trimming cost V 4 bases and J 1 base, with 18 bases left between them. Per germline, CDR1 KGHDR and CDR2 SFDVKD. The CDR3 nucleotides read TGTGCCACCAGTGACATAACTCCGGGGCCAACCCAAGAGACCCAGTACTTC. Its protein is CATSDITPGPTQETQYF.

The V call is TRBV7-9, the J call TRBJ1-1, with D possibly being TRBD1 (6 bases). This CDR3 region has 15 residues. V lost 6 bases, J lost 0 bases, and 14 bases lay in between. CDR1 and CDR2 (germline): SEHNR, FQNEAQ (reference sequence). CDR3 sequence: CASSLQGGVNTEAFF. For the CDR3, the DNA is TGTGCCAGCAGTCTTCAAGGGGGGGTGAACACTGAAGCTTTCTTT.

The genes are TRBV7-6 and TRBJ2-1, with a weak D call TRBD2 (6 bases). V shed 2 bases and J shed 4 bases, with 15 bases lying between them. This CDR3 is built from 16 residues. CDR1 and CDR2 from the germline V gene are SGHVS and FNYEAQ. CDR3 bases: TGTGCCAGCAGCTTACCCACTGCGGGGACTTACAATGAGCAGTTCTTC. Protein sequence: CASSLPTAGTYNEQFF.

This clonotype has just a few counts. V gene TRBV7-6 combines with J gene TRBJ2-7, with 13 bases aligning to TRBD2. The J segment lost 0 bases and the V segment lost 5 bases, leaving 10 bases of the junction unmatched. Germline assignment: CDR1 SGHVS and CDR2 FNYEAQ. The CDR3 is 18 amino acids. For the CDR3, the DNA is TGTGCCAGCAGCCTCGGACTAGCGGGAGAATTCAACTCCTACGAGCAGTACTTC. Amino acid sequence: CASSLGLAGEFNSYEQYF.

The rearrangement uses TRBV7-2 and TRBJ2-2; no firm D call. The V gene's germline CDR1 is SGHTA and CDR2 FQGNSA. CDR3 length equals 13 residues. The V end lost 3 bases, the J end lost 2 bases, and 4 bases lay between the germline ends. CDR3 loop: CASSFVNTGELFF. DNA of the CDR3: TGTGCCAGCAGCTTTGTCAACACCGGGGAGCTGTTTTTT.

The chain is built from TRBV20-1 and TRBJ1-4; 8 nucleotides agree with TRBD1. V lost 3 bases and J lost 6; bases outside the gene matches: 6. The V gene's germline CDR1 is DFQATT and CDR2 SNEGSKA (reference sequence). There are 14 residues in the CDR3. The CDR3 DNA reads TGCAGTGCTAGTCAGGGGGCGTACGATGAAAAACTGTTTTTT. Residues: CSASQGAYDEKLFF.

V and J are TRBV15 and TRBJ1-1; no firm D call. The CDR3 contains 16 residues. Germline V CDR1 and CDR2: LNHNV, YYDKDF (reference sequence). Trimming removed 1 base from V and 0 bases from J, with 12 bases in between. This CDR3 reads CATSRGERSMNTEAFF. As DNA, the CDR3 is TGTGCCACCAGCAGAGGGGAAAGGTCCATGAACACTGAAGCTTTCTTT.